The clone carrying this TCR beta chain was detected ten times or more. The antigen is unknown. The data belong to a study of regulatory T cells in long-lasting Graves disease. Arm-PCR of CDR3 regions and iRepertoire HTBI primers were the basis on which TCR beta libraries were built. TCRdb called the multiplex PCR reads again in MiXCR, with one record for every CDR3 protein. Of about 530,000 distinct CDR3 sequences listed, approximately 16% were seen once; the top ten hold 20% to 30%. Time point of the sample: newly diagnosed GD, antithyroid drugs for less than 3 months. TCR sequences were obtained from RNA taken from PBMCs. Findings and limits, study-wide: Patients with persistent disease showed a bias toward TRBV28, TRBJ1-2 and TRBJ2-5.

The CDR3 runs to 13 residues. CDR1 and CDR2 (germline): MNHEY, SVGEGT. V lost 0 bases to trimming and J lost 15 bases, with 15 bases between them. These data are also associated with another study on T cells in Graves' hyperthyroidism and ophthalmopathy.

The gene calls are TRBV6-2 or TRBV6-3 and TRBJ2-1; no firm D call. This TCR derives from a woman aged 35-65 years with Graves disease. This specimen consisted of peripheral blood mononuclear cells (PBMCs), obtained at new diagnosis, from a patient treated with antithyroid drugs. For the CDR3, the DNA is TGTGCCAGCAGTTACTCGCTATCCCCAGGCCCGTTCTTC. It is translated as CASSYSLSPGPFF.